This T cell receptor (beta chain) was sequenced in a study of OX40 agonist ivuxolimab in advanced cancers. The CDR3 sequence is 17 residues long. Germline lookup yields CDR1 MNHEY and CDR2 SMNVEV (reference sequence). Unmatched junction bases numbered 8, after V lost 0 bases and J lost 2 bases. Using immunoSEQ multiplex PCR, the repertoire was profiled, and TCRdb retains in-frame clones only, with some absent. The sample lists about 77,000 clones; roughly 80% were seen once. The sequence came from an adult with an advanced solid tumor such as melanoma, head and neck, liver or kidney cancer. This chain links TRBV27 with TRBJ2-7; 9 bases line up with TRBD2. The sample was CD4+ or CD8+ T cells sorted from blood, taken in a trial of the OX40 agonist ivuxolimab. Here the CDR3 reads CASSLSGASGVTYEQYF. The CDR3 DNA reads TGTGCCAGCAGTTTATCGGGGGCTAGCGGGGTTACCTACGAGCAGTACTTC.